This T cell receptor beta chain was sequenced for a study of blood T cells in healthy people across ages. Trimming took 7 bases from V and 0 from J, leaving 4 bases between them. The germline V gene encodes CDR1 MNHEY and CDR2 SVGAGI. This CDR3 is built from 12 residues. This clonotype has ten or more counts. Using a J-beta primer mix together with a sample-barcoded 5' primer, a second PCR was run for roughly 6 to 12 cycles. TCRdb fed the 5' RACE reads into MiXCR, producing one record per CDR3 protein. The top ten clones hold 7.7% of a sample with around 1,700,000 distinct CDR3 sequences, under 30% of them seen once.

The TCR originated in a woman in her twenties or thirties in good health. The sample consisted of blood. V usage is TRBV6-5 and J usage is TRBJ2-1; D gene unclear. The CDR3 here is CASKGSYNEQFF. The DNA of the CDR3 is TGTGCCAGCAAGGGCTCCTACAATGAGCAGTTCTTC.